The clone carrying this T cell receptor beta chain was counted a few times. The sample belongs to a study of patients and donors after allogeneic stem cell transplantation. TCRdb reprocessed the RT-PCR reads via MiXCR and lists one record per CDR3 protein. The top ten hold 45% to 60% of the sample, which has 20,000 to 30,000 distinct CDR3 sequences, roughly 8% seen once. The V gene's germline CDR1 is SGDLS and CDR2 YYNGEE. With 1 base removed from V and 6 bases from J, the gap between germline ends came to 13 bases. This CDR3 has 14 amino acids. The chain combines TRBV9 with TRBJ1-2; D unresolved. Sequencing input: blood, either unsorted or a sorted T cell fraction (not recorded which). The receptor was derived from a human donor who was either an allogeneic HSCT recipient or a stem cell or donor lymphocyte infusion donor (not recorded which). It is not recorded whose cells these are; they may come from a transplant donor. CDR3 bases: TGTGCCAGCAGCGTACCTGGAAGGAGGAATGGCTACACCTTC. Its protein is CASSVPGRRNGYTF.